The clone carrying this T cell receptor beta chain has more than one count but fewer than ten. The germline CDR1 and CDR2 sequences are SNHLY and FYNNEI. The ends were cut back, 6 bases at V and 3 bases at J, with 20 bases in the middle. CDR3 length: 16 residues. One entry per CDR3 protein results from TCRdb running MiXCR on the 5' RACE reads. The profile covers about 50,000 distinct CDR3 sequences, with more than 15% appearing a single time and under 3% taken by the ten largest. The chain combines TRBV2 with TRBJ1-2, with D possibly matching TRBD1 (5 bases). The specimen sequenced was naive CD4+ T cells sorted from blood. Documented subset: naive CD4+ T cells, CD4+CD45RA+CD25-. This TCR came from a female donor with breast cancer. This CDR3 is CASSRTTGLSYYGYTF. CDR3 DNA: TGTGCCAGCAGCCGGACTACGGGACTCTCCTACTATGGCTACACCTTC.